This T cell receptor (beta chain) stems from a study of shared clonotypes between healthy human individuals. The study, taken as a whole, reports: Non-shared clonotypes had lower generation probabilities than those shared by all four donors. Around 4.9% of naive CD4 clonotypes were shared across several donors.

Generated by immunoSEQ multiplex PCR, the TCRdb table keeps only in-frame clones and is missing some. The sample records roughly 2.5 million clones, roughly nine tenths being singletons. This clone has a single count. Antigen specificity is unknown. The CDR3 contains 17 residues. The V gene lost 1 base and the J gene lost 1 base, with 16 bases spanning the gap. The J gene is TRBJ1-1, the V gene TRBV23-1; TRBD1 is a possible D gene (5 bases). TRBV23-1 qualifies as an ORF whose function is uncertain. The clonotype comes from a man younger than 35 in good health. Specimen: naive CD4+ T cells sorted from blood. The subset denotes: CD45RA+ positively selected. In DNA, the CDR3 is TGCGCCAGCAGTCAATTAGGGGCAGCCGACTCGAACACTGAAGCTTTCTTT. This sequence encodes CASSQLGAADSNTEAFF.